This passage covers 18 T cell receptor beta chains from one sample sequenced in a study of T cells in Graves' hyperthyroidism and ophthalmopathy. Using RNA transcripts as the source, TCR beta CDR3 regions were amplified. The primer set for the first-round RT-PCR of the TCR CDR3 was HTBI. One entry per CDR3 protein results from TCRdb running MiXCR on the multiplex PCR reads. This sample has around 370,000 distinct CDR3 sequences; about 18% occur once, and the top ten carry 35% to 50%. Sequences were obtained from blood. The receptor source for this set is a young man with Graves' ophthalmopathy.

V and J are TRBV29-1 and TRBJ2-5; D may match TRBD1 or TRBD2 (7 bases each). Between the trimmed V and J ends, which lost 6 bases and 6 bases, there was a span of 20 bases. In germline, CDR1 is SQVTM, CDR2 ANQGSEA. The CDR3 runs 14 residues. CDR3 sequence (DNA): TGCAGCGTGGGGGGGGGAGGGGGCGCGAAGACCCAGTACTTC. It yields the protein CSVGGGGGAKTQYF.

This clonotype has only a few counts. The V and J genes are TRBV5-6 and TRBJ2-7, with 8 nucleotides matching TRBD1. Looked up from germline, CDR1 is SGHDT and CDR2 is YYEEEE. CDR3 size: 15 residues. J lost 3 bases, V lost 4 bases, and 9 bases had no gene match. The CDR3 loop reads CASSTAGTGDYEQYF. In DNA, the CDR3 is TGTGCCAGCAGCACGGCTGGGACAGGAGACTACGAGCAGTACTTC.

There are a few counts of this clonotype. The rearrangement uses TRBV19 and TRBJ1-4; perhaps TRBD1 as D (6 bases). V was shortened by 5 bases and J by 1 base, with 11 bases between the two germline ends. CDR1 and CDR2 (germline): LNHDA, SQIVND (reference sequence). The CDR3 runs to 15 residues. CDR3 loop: CASSPWTETNEKLFF. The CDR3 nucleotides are TGTGCCAGTAGTCCGTGGACAGAAACTAATGAAAAACTGTTTTTT.

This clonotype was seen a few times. The CDR3 bases are TGTGCCAGCTGTCGCGGAAGGGATACCAAAAACATTCAGTACTTC. As protein: CASCRGRDTKNIQYF. This rearrangement joins TRBV6-1 to TRBJ2-4, with D hard to call. V was trimmed by 8 bases and J by 2 bases, leaving 16 bases between them. The germline CDR1 and CDR2 sequences are MNHNS and SASEGT. The CDR3 loop spans 15 amino acids.

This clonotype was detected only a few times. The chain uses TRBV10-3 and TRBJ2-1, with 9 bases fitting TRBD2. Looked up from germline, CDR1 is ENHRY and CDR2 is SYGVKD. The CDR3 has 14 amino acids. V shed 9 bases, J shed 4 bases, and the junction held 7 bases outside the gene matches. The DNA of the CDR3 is TGTGCCATAGTAGCGGGGGAGATGTACAATGAGCAGTTCTTC. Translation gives CAIVAGEMYNEQFF.

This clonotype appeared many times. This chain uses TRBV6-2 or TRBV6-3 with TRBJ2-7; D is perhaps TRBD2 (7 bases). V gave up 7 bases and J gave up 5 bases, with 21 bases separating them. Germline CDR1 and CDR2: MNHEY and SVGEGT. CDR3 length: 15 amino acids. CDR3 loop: CASNMPGGRDNEQYF. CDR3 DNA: TGTGCCAGCAATATGCCGGGGGGCCGTGATAACGAGCAGTACTTC.

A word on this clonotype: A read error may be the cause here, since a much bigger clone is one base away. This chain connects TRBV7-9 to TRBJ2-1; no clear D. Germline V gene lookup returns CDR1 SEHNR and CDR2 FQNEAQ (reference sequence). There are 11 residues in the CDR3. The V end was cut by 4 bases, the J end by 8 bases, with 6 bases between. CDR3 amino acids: CASSSSDEQFF. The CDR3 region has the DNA TGTGCCAGCAGCTCCAGCGATGAGCAGTTCTTC.

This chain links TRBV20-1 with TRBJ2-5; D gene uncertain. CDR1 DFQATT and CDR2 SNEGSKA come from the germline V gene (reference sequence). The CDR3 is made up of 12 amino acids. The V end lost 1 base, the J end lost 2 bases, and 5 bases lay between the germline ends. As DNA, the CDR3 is TGCAGTGCTAGAGTGGCTCAAGAGACCCAGTACTTC. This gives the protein CSARVAQETQYF.

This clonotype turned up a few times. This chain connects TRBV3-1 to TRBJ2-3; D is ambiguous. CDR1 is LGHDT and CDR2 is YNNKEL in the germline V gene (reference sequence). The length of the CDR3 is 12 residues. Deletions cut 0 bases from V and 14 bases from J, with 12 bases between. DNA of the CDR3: TGTGCCAGCAGCCAAGATTCGAGACAATCGTATTTT. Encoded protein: CASSQDSRQSYF.

CDR3 coding DNA: TGTGCCAGCAGTACGTCCGGGACAGGGTCCTACGAGCAGTACTTC. This encodes CASSTSGTGSYEQYF. V is TRBV28 and J is TRBJ2-7, with TRBD1 identical over 9 bases. Germline V gives CDR1 MDHEN, CDR2 SYDVKM. V dropped 5 bases and J dropped 1; count of bases not matched to a gene: 6. The CDR3 runs 15 residues.

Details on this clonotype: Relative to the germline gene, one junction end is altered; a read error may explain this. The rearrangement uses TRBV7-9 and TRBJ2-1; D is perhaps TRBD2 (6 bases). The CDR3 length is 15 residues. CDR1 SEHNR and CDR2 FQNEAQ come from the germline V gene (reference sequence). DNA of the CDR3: TGCGCCAGCAGCTTGAGGGTGCAGGGAGGAAATGAGCAGTTCTTC. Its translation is CASSLRVQGGNEQFF.

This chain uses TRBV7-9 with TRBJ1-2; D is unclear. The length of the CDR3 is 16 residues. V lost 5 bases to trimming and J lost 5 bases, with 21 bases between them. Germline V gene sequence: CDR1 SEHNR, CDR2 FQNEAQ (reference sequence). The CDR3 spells CASSPAGAAALYGYTF. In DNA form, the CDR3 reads TGTGCCAGCAGCCCCGCGGGCGCCGCCGCCTTATATGGCTACACCTTC.

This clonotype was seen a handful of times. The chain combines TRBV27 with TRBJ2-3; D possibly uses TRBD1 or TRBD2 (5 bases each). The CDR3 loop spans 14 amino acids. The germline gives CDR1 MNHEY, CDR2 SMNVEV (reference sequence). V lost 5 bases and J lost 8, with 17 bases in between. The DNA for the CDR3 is TGTGCCAGCAGTCGCCGGGACCCGGGGCCTACGCAGTATTTT. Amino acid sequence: CASSRRDPGPTQYF.

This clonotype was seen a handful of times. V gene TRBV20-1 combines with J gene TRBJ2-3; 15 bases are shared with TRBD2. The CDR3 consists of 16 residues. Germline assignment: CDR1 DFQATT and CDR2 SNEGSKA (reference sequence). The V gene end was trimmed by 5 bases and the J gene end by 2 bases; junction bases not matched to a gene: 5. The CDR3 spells CSAPGLAGGITDTQYF. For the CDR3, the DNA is TGCAGTGCTCCCGGACTAGCGGGGGGGATCACAGATACGCAGTATTTT.

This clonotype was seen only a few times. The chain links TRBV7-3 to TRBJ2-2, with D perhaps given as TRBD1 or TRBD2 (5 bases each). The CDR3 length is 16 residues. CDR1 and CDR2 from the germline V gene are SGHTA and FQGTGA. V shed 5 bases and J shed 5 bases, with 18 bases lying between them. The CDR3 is CASSPLTQGVTGELFF. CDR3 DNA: TGTGCCAGCAGCCCCCTCACCCAGGGAGTAACCGGGGAGCTGTTTTTT.

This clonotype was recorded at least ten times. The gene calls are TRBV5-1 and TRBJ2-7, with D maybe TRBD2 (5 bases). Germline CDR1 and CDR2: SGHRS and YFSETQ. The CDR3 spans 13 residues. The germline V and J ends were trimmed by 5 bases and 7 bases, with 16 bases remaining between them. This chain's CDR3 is CASSSPPWREQYF. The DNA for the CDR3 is TGCGCCAGCAGTTCACCCCCTTGGAGGGAGCAGTACTTC.

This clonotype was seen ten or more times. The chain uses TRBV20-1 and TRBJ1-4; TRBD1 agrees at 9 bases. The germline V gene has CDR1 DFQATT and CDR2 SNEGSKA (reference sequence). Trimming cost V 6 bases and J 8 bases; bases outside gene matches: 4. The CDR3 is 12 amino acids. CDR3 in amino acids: CSAEGQGEKLFF. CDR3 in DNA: TGCAGTGCAGAGGGACAGGGCGAAAAACTGTTTTTT.

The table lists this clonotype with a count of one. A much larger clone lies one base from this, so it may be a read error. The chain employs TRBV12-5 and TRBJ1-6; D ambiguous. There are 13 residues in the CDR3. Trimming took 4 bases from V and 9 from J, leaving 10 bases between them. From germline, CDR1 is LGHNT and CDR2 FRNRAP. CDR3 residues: CASGSEGGSPLHF. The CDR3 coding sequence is TGTGCTAGTGGTTCGGAGGGAGGTTCACCCCTCCACTTT.